One sample yielded the 7 T cell receptor beta chains listed below, sequenced in a study of PD-L1 blockade in urothelial cancer. Clones were read by immunoSEQ multiplex PCR, and TCRdb kept only the in-frame ones, dropping some. This table has about 82,000 clones, 82% appearing once. Here the sequenced sample was PBMCs, taken around atezolizumab (anti-PD-L1) treatment. The source is a man aged 65 to 85 with urothelial cancer.

This chain links TRBV5-5 with TRBJ2-2; D is unclear. The CDR3 totals 14 residues. CDR1 and CDR2 from the germline V gene are SGHKS and YYEKEE (reference sequence). With 0 bases removed from V and 0 bases from J, the gap between germline ends came to 3 bases. CDR3 in amino acids: CASSLGPNTGELFF. In nucleotides, the CDR3 is TGTGCCAGCAGCTTGGGGCCGAACACCGGGGAGCTGTTTTTT.

This clone has only one observation. The chain recombines TRBV2 with TRBJ1-4, with 8 bases that match TRBD1. The CDR3 sequence is 16 residues long. Germline values: CDR1 SNHLY, CDR2 FYNNEI. Trimming took 6 bases from V and 8 from J; bases not matched to a gene: 14. In nucleotides, the CDR3 is TGTGCCAGCAGAGAAAGTAGTGCGACAGGGGACGAAAAACTGTTTTTT. Translated, it gives CASRESSATGDEKLFF.

The CDR3 DNA is TGTGCCAGTAGGGGGACAGGGGGACGTGGCTACACCTTC. It specifies CASRGTGGRGYTF. The chain uses TRBV19 and TRBJ1-2, with 11 bases lining up with TRBD1. V was clipped by 6 bases and J by 7 bases; unmatched bases: 4. From germline, CDR1 is LNHDA and CDR2 SQIVND (reference sequence). CDR3 length equals 13 residues.

The chain is built from TRBV7-6 and TRBJ2-5; 7 nucleotides line up with TRBD2. The CDR3 contains 14 residues. Germline CDR1 and CDR2: SGHVS and FNYEAQ. After removal of 3 bases from V and 4 bases from J, the junction contained 5 bases not matched to a gene. Written as DNA, the CDR3 is TGTGCCAGCAGCTTGCGCGGGGGAGGAGAGACCCAGTACTTC. This encodes CASSLRGGGETQYF.

The genes are TRBV2 and TRBJ2-3, with D uncertain. The CDR3 contains 14 residues. Germline CDR1 and CDR2: SNHLY and FYNNEI. The germline V and J ends were trimmed by 9 bases and 2 bases, with 15 bases remaining between them. The CDR3 DNA reads as TGTGCCAGTAAAATTGCACTCCTCACAGATACGCAGTATTTT. It specifies CASKIALLTDTQYF.

This clone has ten or more counts. CDR3 region: CASTRLAGGTDTQYF. CDR3 DNA: TGTGCCAGCACCCGTCTAGCGGGAGGGACAGATACGCAGTATTTT. The chain has TRBV7-9 and TRBJ2-3; 12 nucleotides align to TRBD2. Germline loops: CDR1 SEHNR, CDR2 FQNEAQ (reference sequence). The CDR3 sequence is 15 residues long. V gave up 7 bases and J gave up 3 bases; unmatched junction bases: 5.

The chain employs TRBV6-5 and TRBJ1-2, with TRBD1 as a possible D gene (5 bases). Trimming left V 4 bases short and J 0 bases short, with 12 bases between. The germline gives CDR1 MNHEY, CDR2 SVGAGI. This CDR3 is 15 amino acids long. This chain's CDR3 is CASSSSGGANYGYTF. The CDR3 nucleotides are TGTGCCAGCAGTTCTTCCGGGGGGGCTAACTATGGCTACACCTTC.